This T cell receptor beta chain derives from a study of blood T cell repertoires in COVID-19 (dated by TCRdb to about 2020). About the full investigation: Samples covering the acute and convalescent phases of COVID-19 were provided by collaborators in the United States, Italy and Spain. The prospective study material was composed of cDNA or gDNA derived from T cells, B-cell-depleted T cells, or PBMCs. Subjects who had been exposed to COVID-19, were actively infected with it, or had recovered from it provided the deeply sampled blood TCRbeta repertoires that made up the dataset. The repertoires were made available in a free public database intended to serve as a resource for research on the immune response to SARS-CoV-2. The samples were drawn from two sources: the first 160 participants of the ongoing ImmuneRACE study, and 1,200 or so subjects contributed by 6 global collaborators. A de-identified subject ID, COVID-19 status, age in years and sex were almost always included in the sample metadata. HLA class I and class II types, where available, came from metadata supplied by the sample provider rather than from assay-based typing.

Based on the germline V gene, the CDR1 and CDR2 sequences are MDHEN and SYDVKM. Ends trimmed: V by 5 bases, J by 2 bases; bases unmatched to a gene: 5. Inclusive of the bounding cysteine and phenylalanine, the CDR3 is 16 residues long. The DNA shown is the 48-base CDR3, in frame from base 1. Enrolling through a virtual design, the prospective study's participants ranged in age from roughly 18 to 89 years and lived across 24 United States geographic areas. In the prospective study, participants were assigned to cohorts based on the clinical history participants reported in a screening survey and a study questionnaire. Exposed participants had been in contact, within 2 weeks of entering the study, with a person who had a PCR-confirmed or clinician-diagnosed case of COVID-19. Mobile phlebotomists in the prospective study collected whole blood, serum and a nasopharyngeal or oropharyngeal swab from every participant. Participants in the prospective study had the option to provide additional blood draws and questionnaires over an approximately 2-month period. Prospective study blood samples were shipped either frozen or at room temperature before DNA extraction.

What the research found in general, with its limitations: The amount of clinical and demographic metadata varied by source and participant and was provided uncurated.

TCRbeta CDR3 regions were amplified from genomic DNA using the immunoSEQ Assay, a bias-controlled multiplex PCR. Per the original workflow: The number of nucleated cells in each sample was estimated by amplification of reference gene primers within the assay. To quantify the absolute abundance of each unique TCRbeta CDR3 rearrangement, sequence reads were collapsed and filtered. For each sample, productive Simpson clonality was calculated by taking the square root of Simpson's diversity index across productive rearrangements. Drawn from immuneACCESS, this table holds only the in-frame rearrangements with V and J called that TCRdb kept. Clones are partly lost; checked studies trace under half to an unresolved V gene and leave the rest unexplained. The DNA gave D and trimming, while V, J and clone size come from that table. The table for this sample lists around 220,000 clones; around 90% of them were counted only once. Of the sample, approximately 15% falls within the top ten clones.

For this clone: Its antigen has not been determined. Nothing much larger sits one base from this clone, and base qualities are not available.

The source is a man aged 30-40 years who had been exposed to COVID-19. The V and J genes are TRBV28 and TRBJ2-1; 11 middle bases align to TRBD2. Source material: PBMCs or T cells enriched from blood (not recorded which). The sequence in DNA is TGTGCCAGCAGTGAAAGACTAGCGGGGCCCTACAATGAGCAGTTCTTC. Its amino acids are CASSERLAGPYNEQFF.